This T cell receptor beta chain came from a study of PD-1 blockade in classical Hodgkin lymphoma. Whole-study results and caveats: TCR diversity at baseline was reported to be reduced in newly diagnosed patients relative to healthy donors.

Time point in this sample: cycle 4 day 1 (C4D1), after about 6 weeks of nivolumab. Relapse after autologous stem cell transplantation occurred in every patient, and brentuximab vedotin exposure varied. V gave up 5 bases and J gave up 3 bases; unmatched junction bases: 4. Germline assignment: CDR1 SQVTM and CDR2 ANQGSEA. There are 12 residues in the CDR3. This clone was observed a handful of times. The antigen is undetermined. TCRdb's copy holds only in-frame clones and misses some; the assay was immunoSEQ multiplex PCR. The data contain about 33,000 clones, approximately 68% of them seen just once; the ten biggest clones take up roughly 4%.

V usage is TRBV29-1 and J usage is TRBJ2-7; 7 bases align to TRBD1. The receptor was isolated from a human donor with classical Hodgkin lymphoma. The sample consisted of peripheral blood mononuclear cells (PBMCs), taken before the fourth cycle of nivolumab. In DNA form, the CDR3 reads TGCAGCGTTTCACAGGGGAACTACGAGCAGTACTTC. This translates into CSVSQGNYEQYF.